The clone carrying this T cell receptor (beta chain) has a handful of counts. The antigen is not known. Healthy individuals who donated bone marrow served as the donors. The sample originates from a study of cytomegalovirus exposure and HLA in healthy donors. The length of the CDR3 is 15 residues. Trimming took off 2 bases at V and 2 bases at J, with 12 bases between the two ends. The germline gives CDR1 MNHEY, CDR2 SVGAGI. Study-wide results and caveats: Specificity of three CMV-associated chains for CMV antigens was verified in vitro.

PCR involved 60 Vbeta and 13 Jbeta primers. Here immunoSEQ multiplex PCR was the method, and the copy in TCRdb shows in-frame clones only, minus some. The repertoire holds 250,000 to 350,000 clones, with roughly 85% as singletons. This receptor was identified in a middle-aged man in good health and CMV-seropositive. Source material: PBMCs. This chain links TRBV6-5 with TRBJ1-1; D is unclear. The CDR3 loop reads CASSYVRGRNTEAFF. CDR3 nucleotides: TGTGCCAGCAGTTACGTGCGAGGGAGAAACACTGAAGCTTTCTTT.